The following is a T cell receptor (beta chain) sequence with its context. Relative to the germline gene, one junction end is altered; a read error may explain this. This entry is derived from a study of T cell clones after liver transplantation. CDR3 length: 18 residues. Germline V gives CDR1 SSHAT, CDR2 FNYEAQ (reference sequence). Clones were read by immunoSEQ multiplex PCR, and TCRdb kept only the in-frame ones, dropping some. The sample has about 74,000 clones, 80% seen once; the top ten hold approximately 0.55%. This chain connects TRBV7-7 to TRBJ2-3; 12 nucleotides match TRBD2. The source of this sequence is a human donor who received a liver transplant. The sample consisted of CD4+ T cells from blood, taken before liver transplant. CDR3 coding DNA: TGTGCTAGCAGCTTAGGGGACGGGACTAGCGGGAGCACAGATACGCAGTATTTT. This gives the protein CASSLGDGTSGSTDTQYF. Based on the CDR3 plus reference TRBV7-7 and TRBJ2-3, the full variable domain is GAGVSQSPRYKVTKRGQDVTLRCDPISSHATLYWYQQALGQGPEFLTYFNYEAQPDKSGLPSDRFSAERPEGSISTLTIQRTEQRDSAMYRCASSLGDGTSGSTDTQYFGPGTRLTVL.